This T cell receptor (beta chain) was identified in a study of blood T cells in healthy people across ages. Overall study findings and caveats: It was not possible, with unsorted PBMCs, to conclusively compare naive and antigen-experienced cells. Diversity was estimated from one million T cells, and these estimates were considered underestimates.

This clonotype was counted between two and nine times. Its antigen remains unknown. Through a sample-barcoded 5' primer and a J-beta primer mix, a second PCR was run for 7 to 11 cycles. TCRdb re-called the 5' RACE reads with MiXCR, one entry per CDR3 protein. The profile shows roughly 800,000 distinct CDR3 sequences, approximately 25% of them singletons. Trimming pared 2 bases from V and 2 bases from J, leaving 9 bases between. This CDR3 is built from 14 residues. Germline V gives CDR1 MNHEY, CDR2 SVGEGT. These data were also reused for a study on T cells of mothers and their children. That investigation notes: Each child gave 2.9 million or so TCR beta CDR3 reads (each mother, over 8.5 million). The overlap seen between related mothers and children slightly exceeded that of unrelated pairs, though not significantly.

Sequencing was performed on blood. The receptor comes from a boy aged 5 to 17 in good health. V and J are TRBV6-2 or TRBV6-3 and TRBJ2-5; a possible D gene is TRBD1 (6 bases). CDR3 nucleotide sequence: TGTGCCAGCAGTTACGCCGGACAGCAAGAGACCCAGTACTTC. Protein sequence: CASSYAGQQETQYF.